The sequence of this TCR beta chain was determined in a study of metastatic and nonmetastatic thyroid tumors. Original processing notes: Building a distant-metastasis classifier for papillary thyroid cancer drew on CDR3 differences across clinicopathological groups. TCRdb reprocessed the PCR reads using MiXCR. The V and J calls here are based on TCRdb, not the publication. The table shows approximately 90,000 clones, with 7.5% to 9% occurring only once. Trimming took 4 bases from V and 3 from J, leaving 15 bases between them. CDR3 length: 15 residues. Per germline, CDR1 SGHTA and CDR2 FQGNSA. Not a single patient had been given any form of treatment at any point before undergoing thyroid surgery. This clone appeared many times.

The specimen was blood. V is TRBV7-2 and J is TRBJ1-2; D might be TRBD1 (6 bases). This receptor was identified in a female donor with papillary thyroid cancer or a benign thyroid nodule (not recorded which). Some clones in this sample may be carry-over from other donors' samples. The CDR3, as DNA: TGTGCCAGCAGCTCCCCCCGACAGGAGGACTATGGCTACACCTTC. This encodes CASSSPRQEDYGYTF.